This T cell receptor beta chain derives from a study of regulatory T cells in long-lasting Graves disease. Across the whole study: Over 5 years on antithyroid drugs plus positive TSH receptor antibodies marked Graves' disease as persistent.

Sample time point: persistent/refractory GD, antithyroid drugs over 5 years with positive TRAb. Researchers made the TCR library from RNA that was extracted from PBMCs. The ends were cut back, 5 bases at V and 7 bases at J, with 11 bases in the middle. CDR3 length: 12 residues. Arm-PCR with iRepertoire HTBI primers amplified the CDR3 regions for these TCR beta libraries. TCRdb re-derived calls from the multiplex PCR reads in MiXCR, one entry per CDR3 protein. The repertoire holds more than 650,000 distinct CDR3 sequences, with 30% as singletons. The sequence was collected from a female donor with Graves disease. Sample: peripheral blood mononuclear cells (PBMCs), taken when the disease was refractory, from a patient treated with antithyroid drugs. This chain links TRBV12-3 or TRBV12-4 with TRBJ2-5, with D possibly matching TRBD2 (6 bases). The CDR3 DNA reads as TGTGCCAGCAGTGCTTCCGGGAGGACCCAGTACTTC. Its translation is CASSASGRTQYF.